This T cell receptor beta chain was obtained from a study of blood T cell repertoires in COVID-19. Germline loops: CDR1 SGHNT, CDR2 YYREEE (reference sequence). Unmatched junction bases numbered 11, after V lost 4 bases and J lost 2 bases. There are 17 residues in the CDR3. TCRdb keeps only in-frame clones here, not all; method: immunoSEQ multiplex PCR. This table holds some 190,000 clones, more than 75% found once. Those who participated ranged in age from roughly 18 to 100 years and resided in 20 to 30 US areas. Clinical histories supplied by participants themselves formed the basis of cohort assignment. This clone was seen ten or more times.

The sample comprised PBMCs or T cells enriched from blood (not recorded which). The gene calls are TRBV5-4 and TRBJ2-5, with 10 bases that match TRBD2. This TCR was recovered from a middle-aged man with acute COVID-19. CDR3 sequence (DNA): TGTGCCAGCAGCGTATACTCCGGGACTAGCGATCAAGAGACCCAGTACTTC. This encodes CASSVYSGTSDQETQYF.